The 31 T cell receptor beta chains listed next were all sequenced from one sample in a study of regulatory T cells in long-lasting Graves disease. As to time point: newly diagnosed GD, antithyroid drugs for less than 3 months. RNA extracted from PBMCs served as the sequencing template. Construction of TCR beta libraries relied on iRepertoire HTBI primers and on Arm-PCR targeting CDR3 regions. Using its own MiXCR run on the multiplex PCR reads, TCRdb lists one record per CDR3 protein. The sample comprises around 480,000 distinct CDR3 sequences, about 16% of which are singletons, and just under 25% rests with the top ten. This same sample was also taken into another study, of T cells in Graves' hyperthyroidism and ophthalmopathy.

Here the sequenced sample was peripheral blood mononuclear cells (PBMCs), taken at new diagnosis, from a patient treated with antithyroid drugs. The source is a woman aged 40-65 years with Graves disease.

The V and J genes are TRBV4-2 and TRBJ1-6, with 8 bases identical to TRBD1. The CDR3 has 14 residues. Germline CDR1 and CDR2: LGHNA and YNFKEQ. The junction had 2 bases not matched to a gene; V was cut back by 5 bases and J by 5 bases. CDR3 sequence (DNA): TGTGCCAGCAGCTTGACAGGGGATAATTCACCCCTCCACTTT. It translates to CASSLTGDNSPLHF.

The V gene is TRBV29-1, the J gene TRBJ1-6, with D uncertain. Germline V gene lookup returns CDR1 SQVTM and CDR2 ANQGSEA. This CDR3 spans 13 amino acids. Trimming shortened V by 7 bases and J by 9 bases, and 16 bases separated the two germline ends. The CDR3 spells CSAGESTGSPLHF. The CDR3, as DNA: TGCAGCGCCGGCGAGTCGACGGGTTCACCCCTCCACTTT.

This clonotype was counted at least ten times. DNA of the CDR3: TGTGCCAGCACCGCGACACCGAATTCACCCCTCCACTTT. Amino acids: CASTATPNSPLHF. The J gene is TRBJ1-6, the V gene TRBV3-1; D uncertain. The ends were cut back, 7 bases at V and 7 bases at J, with 11 bases in the middle. Germline V gene sequence: CDR1 LGHDT, CDR2 YNNKEL (reference sequence). The CDR3 sequence is 13 residues long. Full variable domain (outside the CDR3, taken from reference TRBV3-1 and TRBJ1-6): DTAVSQTPKYLVTQMGNDKSIKCEQNLGHDTMYWYKQDSKKFLKIMFSYNNKELIINETVPNRFSPKSPDKAHLNLHINSLELGDSAVYFCASTATPNSPLHFGNGTRLTVT.

This clonotype came up many times. The chain joins TRBV3-1 to TRBJ1-1, with D possibly being TRBD1 (5 bases). V lost 4 bases and J 5 bases, leaving 17 bases between the germline ends. The CDR3 consists of 15 residues. Per germline, CDR1 LGHDT and CDR2 YNNKEL (reference sequence). The CDR3 sequence is CASSLGRGPRTEAFF. CDR3 DNA sequence: TGTGCCAGCAGCCTGGGTAGGGGCCCTCGAACTGAAGCTTTCTTT.

This clonotype has a count of ten or more. In nucleotides, the CDR3 is TGCGCCAGCAGCATCGACACCCAGATCTCCTACGAGCAGTACTTC. This encodes CASSIDTQISYEQYF. The chain recombines TRBV5-1 with TRBJ2-7, with D uncertain. CDR1 SGHRS and CDR2 YFSETQ come from the germline V gene. Trimming stripped 4 bases from V and 0 bases from J, with 14 bases between. This CDR3 is built from 15 residues.

The chain is built from TRBV11-2 and TRBJ2-5; a weak D match, TRBD2 (7 bases). This CDR3 is built from 14 residues. Germline V lookup: CDR1 SGHAT, CDR2 FQNNGV. V was shortened by 5 bases and J by 5 bases, with 15 bases between the two germline ends. The CDR3 spells CASSHAGAVETQYF. The CDR3 nucleotides are TGTGCCAGCAGCCACGCGGGGGCCGTGGAGACCCAGTACTTC.

The chain has TRBV18 and TRBJ1-2, with TRBD1 matching 8 bases. CDR3 length: 17 residues. The V segment lost 3 bases and the J segment 2 bases; nucleotides outside the gene matches: 11. The germline gives CDR1 KGHSH, CDR2 LQKENI. As DNA, the CDR3 is TGTGCCAGCTCACCCAGGCTACGACAGGGGCTCAACTATGGCTACACCTTC. Translating gives CASSPRLRQGLNYGYTF.

In this sample, this clonotype turned up many times. The chain employs TRBV12-3 or TRBV12-4 and TRBJ1-4; D remains ambiguous. V was pared by 0 bases and J by 7 bases, with 15 bases between. The CDR3 contains 16 residues. CDR3 in DNA: TGTGCCAGCAGTTTAGCGCTTGGTGGGGAACGTGAAAAACTGTTTTTT. This sequence encodes CASSLALGGEREKLFF.

This clonotype was counted many times. The V call is TRBV20-1, the J call TRBJ1-2, with unresolved D. The CDR3 is 13 amino acids. Trimming took off 4 bases at V and 5 bases at J, with 14 bases between the two ends. Germline CDR1 is DFQATT and CDR2 is SNEGSKA (reference sequence). The CDR3 is CSANRIADYGYTF. The CDR3 DNA reads TGCAGTGCTAACCGAATAGCCGATTATGGCTACACCTTC.

The chain combines TRBV5-1 with TRBJ2-3; 10 nucleotides align to TRBD1. V was clipped by 4 bases and J by 3 bases; unmatched bases: 11. The CDR3 sequence is 17 residues long. The germline V gene has CDR1 SGHRS and CDR2 YFSETQ. The CDR3 DNA follows: TGCGCCAGCAGCGAGTGGGGGGACAGGGGTCTGACAGATACGCAGTATTTT. It codes for CASSEWGDRGLTDTQYF.

This clonotype was picked up many times. The chain has TRBV3-1 and TRBJ2-3, with 13 bases lining up with TRBD2. The CDR3 spans 16 residues. Germline CDR1 and CDR2: LGHDT and YNNKEL (reference sequence). J gave up 2 bases and V 3 bases, and 2 bases lay outside the gene matches. Here the CDR3 reads CASSQTSGGFTDTQYF. CDR3 coding DNA: TGTGCCAGCAGCCAGACTAGCGGGGGGTTCACAGATACGCAGTATTTT.

This clonotype came up a few times. This sequence joins TRBV10-2 and TRBJ1-6; D not certain. Germline V gene lookup returns CDR1 WSHSY and CDR2 SAAADI. Trimming stripped 6 bases from V and 14 bases from J, with 17 bases between. The CDR3 spans 13 residues. The CDR3 loop is CASRGQPPQALHF. The CDR3, as DNA: TGCGCCAGCAGAGGGCAGCCCCCTCAGGCCCTCCACTTT.

This clonotype was picked up many times. The rearrangement links TRBV12-3 or TRBV12-4 to TRBJ2-7; D remains ambiguous. V lost 3 bases, J lost 4 bases, and 10 bases lay in between. The CDR3 is 13 residues long. CDR3: CASSLGSQYEQYF. The CDR3 DNA reads TGTGCCAGCAGTTTGGGCAGTCAATACGAGCAGTACTTC.

This clonotype was seen at least ten times. The J gene is TRBJ1-2, the V gene TRBV5-1; 7 nucleotides agree with TRBD1. The germline V gene encodes CDR1 SGHRS and CDR2 YFSETQ. The CDR3 sequence is 16 residues long. The V and J ends lost 0 bases and 0 bases, in that order; junction bases with no gene match: 5. CDR3 bases: TGCGCCAGCAGCTTGGTTCCGGACAGGACTAACTATGGCTACACCTTC. It translates to CASSLVPDRTNYGYTF. The entire variable domain, with the rest obtained from reference TRBV5-1 and TRBJ1-2, is as follows: KAGVTQTPRYLIKTRGQQVTLSCSPISGHRSVSWYQQTPGQGLQFLFEYFSETQRNKGNFPGRFSGRQFSNSRSEMNVSTLELGDSALYLCASSLVPDRTNYGYTFGSGTRLTVV.

In its sample, this clonotype was seen once. V usage is TRBV20-1 and J usage is TRBJ2-1; 12 bases are shared with TRBD1. The CDR3 runs to 14 residues. CDR1 and CDR2 from the germline V gene are DFQATT and SNEGSKA (reference sequence). Unmatched junction bases numbered 5, after V lost 2 bases and J lost 9 bases. The CDR3 DNA sequence: TGCAGTGCTAGATCGGGACAGGGGGCGGGTGAGCAGTTCTTC. It is translated as CSARSGQGAGEQFF.

This clonotype was counted many times. This chain links TRBV5-1 with TRBJ2-3; 8 bases agree with TRBD2. The germline V gene encodes CDR1 SGHRS and CDR2 YFSETQ. The CDR3 totals 15 residues. V lost 4 bases, J lost 6 bases, and 10 bases stayed unmatched. CDR3 sequence (DNA): TGCGCCAGCAGCCCGGGACTAGATGCCCCTGATACGCAGTATTTT. This translates into CASSPGLDAPDTQYF.

This clonotype has at least ten counts. The rearrangement uses TRBV7-2 and TRBJ2-1; TRBD1 matches 11 bases. Germline trimming cut 4 bases from V and 4 bases from J; bases unmatched to any gene: 3. In germline, CDR1 is SGHTA, CDR2 FQGNSA. This CDR3 is built from 15 residues. DNA for the CDR3: TGTGCCAGCAGCTGGGGGACAGGGGGATACAATGAGCAGTTCTTC. Its protein is CASSWGTGGYNEQFF.

There are many counts of this clonotype. This sequence joins TRBV11-2 and TRBJ2-3; 10 bases map to TRBD1. Per the germline V gene, CDR1 is SGHAT and CDR2 is FQNNGV. The CDR3 consists of 15 residues. The V gene end was trimmed by 1 base and the J gene end by 5 bases; junction bases not matched to a gene: 3. Here the CDR3 DNA reads TGTGCCAGCAGCTTAGGGACAGGGGGGAGAGATACGCAGTATTTT. This codes for CASSLGTGGRDTQYF.

The sample holds many counts of this clonotype. Here the CDR3 DNA reads TGTGCCAGCAGCCAAAGGGCACGGACTAACCCCTACGAGCAGTACTTC. Translation gives CASSQRARTNPYEQYF. The V gene is TRBV3-1, the J gene TRBJ2-7; weak D call: TRBD2 (6 bases). Trimming removed 2 bases at V and 2 bases at J, with 16 bases between. The CDR3 is 16 amino acids. Germline V gene sequence: CDR1 LGHDT, CDR2 YNNKEL (reference sequence).

This clonotype has ten or more counts. The CDR3 sequence: CASRELWKATNEKLFF. The CDR3 DNA sequence: TGTGCCAGCAGGGAGCTCTGGAAGGCAACTAATGAAAAACTGTTTTTT. The chain is built from TRBV2 and TRBJ1-4; D gene uncertain. The V end lost 6 bases, the J end lost 0 bases, and 14 bases lay between the germline ends. Germline V gene sequence: CDR1 SNHLY, CDR2 FYNNEI. This CDR3 has 16 amino acids.

This clonotype occurred a few times. The V call is TRBV3-1, the J call TRBJ2-5; TRBD2 matches at 9 bases. The trim removed 0 bases at V and 3 bases at J, leaving 8 bases unmatched. The CDR3 runs 17 residues. Germline V lookup: CDR1 LGHDT, CDR2 YNNKEL (reference sequence). Here the CDR3 reads CASSQDRGGGAKETQYF. CDR3 nucleotides: TGTGCCAGCAGCCAAGATAGAGGCGGGGGGGCCAAAGAGACCCAGTACTTC.

The rearrangement links TRBV19 to TRBJ1-5; D is unresolved. Germline lookup yields CDR1 LNHDA and CDR2 SQIVND (reference sequence). Trimming removed 7 bases at V and 1 base at J, with 8 bases between. The CDR3 spans 13 residues. The CDR3 region has the DNA TGTGCCAGTACATTAGAGAGCAATCAGCCCCAGCATTTT. It yields the protein CASTLESNQPQHF.

V usage is TRBV20-1 and J usage is TRBJ2-7; tentative D call: TRBD1 (6 bases). Trimming pared 5 bases from V and 0 bases from J, leaving 23 bases between. Germline V lookup: CDR1 DFQATT, CDR2 SNEGSKA (reference sequence). This CDR3 is built from 17 residues. The CDR3 here is CSAPPSPRQDSSYEQYF. The CDR3 region has the DNA TGCAGTGCTCCACCGAGTCCGCGGCAGGACAGCTCCTACGAGCAGTACTTC.

The chain recombines TRBV29-1 with TRBJ2-5; 12 bases are shared with TRBD1. The CDR3 covers 14 residues. V lost 7 bases, J lost 6 bases, and 9 bases stayed unmatched. Looked up from germline, CDR1 is SQVTM and CDR2 is ANQGSEA. Here the CDR3 reads CSATPGQGAKTQYF. As DNA, the CDR3 is TGCAGCGCCACTCCGGGACAGGGGGCGAAGACCCAGTACTTC.

The chain is built from TRBV9 and TRBJ2-6; D may be TRBD2 (5 bases). Trimming stripped 1 base from V and 0 bases from J, with 11 bases between. CDR1 SGDLS and CDR2 YYNGEE come from the germline V gene. The CDR3 covers 17 residues. The CDR3 DNA follows: TGTGCCAGCAGCGTAAGTACAGCGGTCTCTGGGGCCAACGTCCTGACTTTC. Residues: CASSVSTAVSGANVLTF.

This clonotype was seen repeatedly, ten times or more. The gene calls are TRBV3-1 and TRBJ2-1, with 8 positions matching TRBD2. The CDR3 is made up of 15 amino acids. Germline values: CDR1 LGHDT, CDR2 YNNKEL (reference sequence). The V and J ends lost 1 base and 4 bases, in that order; junction bases with no gene match: 3. The CDR3 region has the DNA TGTGCCAGCAGCCAAGTCGGGGGGGCTTACAATGAGCAGTTCTTC. Encoded protein: CASSQVGGAYNEQFF.

This clonotype was recorded at least ten times. The gene calls are TRBV5-1 and TRBJ1-1; TRBD1 is a possible D gene (5 bases). Germline lookup yields CDR1 SGHRS and CDR2 YFSETQ. V was pared by 0 bases and J by 1 base, with 10 bases between. The CDR3 is 15 amino acids. The DNA of the CDR3 is TGCGCCAGCAGCTTGGTCGGGGACGAGAACACTGAAGCTTTCTTT. Translated, it gives CASSLVGDENTEAFF.

The table lists this clonotype with many counts. The chain couples TRBV20-1 to TRBJ1-4; D remains unclear. There are 13 residues in the CDR3. V gave up 2 bases and J gave up 7 bases, with 11 bases separating them. Germline V gives CDR1 DFQATT, CDR2 SNEGSKA (reference sequence). For the CDR3, the DNA is TGCAGTGCTAGACGTGGGTCAGGTGAAAAACTGTTTTTT. Translating gives CSARRGSGEKLFF.

This clonotype has a count of ten or more. J is TRBJ2-1 and V is TRBV11-2, with D possibly being TRBD1 (5 bases). This CDR3 region has 13 residues. The germline gives CDR1 SGHAT, CDR2 FQNNGV. V was trimmed by 5 bases and J by 13 bases, leaving 18 bases between them. CDR3 nucleotides: TGTGCCAGCAGCCCAGGGATAGCCTCACATCAGTTCTTC. Translating gives CASSPGIASHQFF.

The CDR3 loop is CASSQGGASGQPQHF. Here the CDR3 DNA reads TGCGCCAGCAGCCAAGGCGGGGCTTCAGGGCAGCCCCAGCATTTT. This chain joins TRBV4-1 and TRBJ1-5; possibly TRBD1 for D (5 bases). V lost 1 base and J 7 bases, leaving 14 bases between the germline ends. The CDR3 totals 15 residues. The germline gives CDR1 MGHRA, CDR2 YSYEKL.

In its sample, this clonotype was seen a few times. This chain's CDR3 is CASSPEGRGSYGYTF. CDR3 bases: TGTGCCAGCAGCCCCGAAGGGCGGGGGAGCTATGGCTACACCTTC. The rearrangement uses TRBV3-1 and TRBJ1-2, with D possibly matching TRBD1 (5 bases). The germline CDR1 and CDR2 sequences are LGHDT and YNNKEL (reference sequence). CDR3 size: 15 residues. Between the trimmed V and J ends, which lost 4 bases and 4 bases, there was a span of 16 bases.